This T cell receptor (beta chain) was recorded in a study of long-term antiretroviral therapy in people with HIV. As for the study in general: A decade or so separates the oldest specimens from the later 2015 immediate-ART recommendation.

Sequencing used immunoSEQ v3.0 at survey level. Sequencing aimed to cover about 40,000-50,000 T-cell genomes per sample. Using immunoSEQ multiplex PCR, the repertoire was profiled, and TCRdb retains in-frame clones only, with some absent. The sample lists over 25,000 clones, 80% to 85% seen once, with around 10% in the top ten. Cryopreserved PBMC samples of roughly 0.85-11 million cells were used for DNA extraction. General study results and limits: Blood dating 2004 to 2017 may reflect older ART regimens.

This clone showed up just a few times. Its antigen is unknown. The germline V gene encodes CDR1 LNHDA and CDR2 SQIVND (reference sequence). The CDR3 totals 17 residues. After removal of 0 bases from V and 5 bases from J, the junction contained 11 bases not matched to a gene. The V and J genes are TRBV19 and TRBJ2-7, with 9 bases identical to TRBD1. The material sequenced was unsorted PBMCs, taken 2.7 to 2.8 years after starting antiretroviral therapy. The source is a man under 40 with HIV. The CDR3, as DNA: TGTGCCAGTAGTATAGACGGACCGGGACAGGGTTCGAACGAGCAGTACTTC. Its protein product is CASSIDGPGQGSNEQYF.